This T cell receptor (beta chain) was sequenced in a study of cytomegalovirus exposure and HLA in healthy donors. Study at large: An earlier analysis identified under 130 million unique TCR beta sequences in about 179 million T cells. Researchers found that roughly 81% of almost 400 genotyped donors fell within the Caucasian-associated ancestry cluster.

CDR1 and CDR2 from the germline V gene are SQVTM and ANQGSEA. The CDR3 runs 12 residues. V lost 7 bases to trimming and J lost 0 bases, with 9 bases between them. Study-level points and caveats: Cytomegalovirus association was assigned to 170 or so TCR beta chains. Follow-up analysis later connected one missense variant in DCLRE1C with trimming of TCR beta V- and J-genes.

PCR used 60 Vbeta primers and 13 Jbeta primers. This table comes from immunoSEQ multiplex PCR, and its TCRdb copy is limited to in-frame clones, with some not included. The sample lists around 200,000 clones, more than 60% occurring once. Points on this clone: Its antigen remains unknown.

The chain links TRBV29-1 to TRBJ1-1, with D possibly being TRBD1 (5 bases). This clonotype was sampled from a girl between 2 and 10 years old in good health and CMV-seronegative. Sequencing was performed on PBMCs. The CDR3: CSAGHLNTEAFF. The CDR3 DNA is TGCAGCGCCGGACACTTGAACACTGAAGCTTTCTTT.